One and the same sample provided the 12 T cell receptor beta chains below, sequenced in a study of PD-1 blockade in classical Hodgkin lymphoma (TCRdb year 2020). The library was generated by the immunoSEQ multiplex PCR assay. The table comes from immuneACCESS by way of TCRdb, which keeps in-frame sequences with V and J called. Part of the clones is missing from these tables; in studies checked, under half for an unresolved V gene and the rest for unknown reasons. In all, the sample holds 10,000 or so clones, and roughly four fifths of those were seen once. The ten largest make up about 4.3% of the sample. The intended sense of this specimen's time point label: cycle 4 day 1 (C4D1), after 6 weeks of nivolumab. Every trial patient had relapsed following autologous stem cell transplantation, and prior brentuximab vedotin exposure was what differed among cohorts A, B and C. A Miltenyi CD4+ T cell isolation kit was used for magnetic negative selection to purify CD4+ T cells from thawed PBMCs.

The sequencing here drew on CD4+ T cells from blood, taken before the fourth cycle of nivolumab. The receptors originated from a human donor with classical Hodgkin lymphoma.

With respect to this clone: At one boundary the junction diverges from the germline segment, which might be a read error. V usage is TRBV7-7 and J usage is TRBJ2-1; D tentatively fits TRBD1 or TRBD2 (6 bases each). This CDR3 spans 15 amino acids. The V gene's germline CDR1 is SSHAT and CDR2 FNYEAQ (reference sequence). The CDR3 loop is CASSLSPEGGREQFF. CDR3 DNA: TGTGCTAGCAGCCTATCCCCCGAGGGGGGCCGAGAGCAGTTCTTC.

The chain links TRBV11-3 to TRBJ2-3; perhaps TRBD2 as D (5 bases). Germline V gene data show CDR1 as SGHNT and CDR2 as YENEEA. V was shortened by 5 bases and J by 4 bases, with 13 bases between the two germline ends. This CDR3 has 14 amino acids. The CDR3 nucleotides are TGTGCCAGCAGCGGCGGGTATAGAGCAGATACGCAGTATTTT. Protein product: CASSGGYRADTQYF.

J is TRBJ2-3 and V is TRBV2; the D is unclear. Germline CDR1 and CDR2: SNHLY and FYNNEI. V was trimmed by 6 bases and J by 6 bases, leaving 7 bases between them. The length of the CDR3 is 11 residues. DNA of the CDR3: TGTGCCAGCAGGGTAGGCGATACGCAGTATTTT. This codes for CASRVGDTQYF. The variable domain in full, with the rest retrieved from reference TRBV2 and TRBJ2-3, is EPEVTQTPSHQVTQMGQEVILRCVPISNHLYFYWYRQILGQKVEFLVSFYNNEISEKSEIFDDQFSVERPDGSNFTLKIRSTKLEDSAMYFCASRVGDTQYFGPGTRLTVL.

The CDR3 DNA reads as TGTGCCACGGGACAATCAACTAATGAAAAACTGTTTTTT. Protein sequence: CATGQSTNEKLFF. The gene calls are TRBV28 and TRBJ1-4, with a weak D call TRBD1 (6 bases). Germline V gives CDR1 MDHEN, CDR2 SYDVKM. Trimming removed 10 bases from V and 0 bases from J, with 9 bases in between. There are 13 residues in the CDR3.

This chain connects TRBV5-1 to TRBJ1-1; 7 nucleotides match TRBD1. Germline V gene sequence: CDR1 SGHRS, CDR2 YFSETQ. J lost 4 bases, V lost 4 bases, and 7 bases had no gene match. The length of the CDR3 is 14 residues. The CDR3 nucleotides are TGCGCCAGCAGCATAGACAGGGTGGGCACTGAAGCTTTCTTT. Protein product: CASSIDRVGTEAFF. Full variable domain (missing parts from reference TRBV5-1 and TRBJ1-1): KAGVTQTPRYLIKTRGQQVTLSCSPISGHRSVSWYQQTPGQGLQFLFEYFSETQRNKGNFPGRFSGRQFSNSRSEMNVSTLELGDSALYLCASSIDRVGTEAFFGQGTRLTVV.

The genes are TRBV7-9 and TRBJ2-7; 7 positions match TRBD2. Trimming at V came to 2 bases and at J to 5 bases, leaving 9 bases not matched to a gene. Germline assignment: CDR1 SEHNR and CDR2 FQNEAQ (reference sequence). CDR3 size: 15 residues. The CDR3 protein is CASSLIGRLANEQYF. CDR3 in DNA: TGTGCCAGCAGCTTAATCGGGAGGTTGGCGAACGAGCAGTACTTC.

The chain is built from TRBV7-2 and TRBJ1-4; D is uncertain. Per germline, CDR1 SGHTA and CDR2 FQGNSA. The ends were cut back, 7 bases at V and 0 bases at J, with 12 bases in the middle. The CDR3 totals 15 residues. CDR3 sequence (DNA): TGTGCCAGCATCCCCTTCGGTGCAACTAATGAAAAACTGTTTTTT. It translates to CASIPFGATNEKLFF.

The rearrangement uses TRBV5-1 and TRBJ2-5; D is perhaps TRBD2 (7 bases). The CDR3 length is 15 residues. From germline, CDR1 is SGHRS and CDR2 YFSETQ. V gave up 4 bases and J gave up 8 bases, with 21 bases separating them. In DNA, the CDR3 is TGCGCCAGCAGCGACCTGACTAGGGGGGAGGGAACCCAGTACTTC. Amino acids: CASSDLTRGEGTQYF.

CDR3 bases: TGCAGCGTCGGCACAGATACGCAGTATTTT. Its translation is CSVGTDTQYF. V is TRBV29-1 and J is TRBJ2-3; D is uncertain. Germline values: CDR1 SQVTM, CDR2 ANQGSEA. The CDR3 is 10 residues long. Trimming shortened V by 6 bases and J by 1 base, and 2 bases separated the two germline ends.

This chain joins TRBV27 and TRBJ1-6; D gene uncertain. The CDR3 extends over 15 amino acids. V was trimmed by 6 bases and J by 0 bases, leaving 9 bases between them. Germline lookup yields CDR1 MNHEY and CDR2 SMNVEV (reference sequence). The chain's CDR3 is CASRPVFSYNSPLHF. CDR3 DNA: TGTGCCAGCAGGCCAGTATTCTCCTATAATTCACCCCTCCACTTT.

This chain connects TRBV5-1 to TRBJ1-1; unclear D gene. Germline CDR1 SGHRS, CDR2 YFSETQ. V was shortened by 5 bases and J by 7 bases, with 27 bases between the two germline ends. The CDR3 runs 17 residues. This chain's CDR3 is CASRSQRSKTPQDEAFF. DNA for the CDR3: TGCGCCAGCAGATCACAAAGATCGAAGACACCGCAGGATGAAGCTTTCTTT.

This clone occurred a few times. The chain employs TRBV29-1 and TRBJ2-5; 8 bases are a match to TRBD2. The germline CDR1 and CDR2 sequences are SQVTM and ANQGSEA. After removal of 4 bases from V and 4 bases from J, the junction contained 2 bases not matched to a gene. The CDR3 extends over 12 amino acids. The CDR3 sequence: CSVVRGGETQYF. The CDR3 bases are TGCAGCGTTGTTCGGGGGGGAGAGACCCAGTACTTC.